This T cell receptor beta chain is from a study of Graves' ophthalmopathy and Graves' hyperthyroidism. Study conclusions and caveats: The model achieved under 71% sensitivity and 72% to 85% specificity for ophthalmopathy progression.

Points on this clonotype: Its antigen is as yet unknown.

The CDR3 is made up of 14 amino acids. Trimming shortened V by 4 bases and J by 6 bases, and 17 bases separated the two germline ends. Germline-derived CDR1 and CDR2 are SGDLS and YYNGEE. Amplified TCR beta CDR3 regions were obtained using RNA transcripts as template. Second-round multiplex PCR came after first-round RT-PCR with HTBI primers. TCRdb independently ran MiXCR on the multiplex PCR reads; one entry per CDR3 protein. The sample has roughly 400,000 distinct CDR3 sequences; approximately 18% are singletons. The chain has TRBV9 and TRBJ2-7; TRBD1 or TRBD2 may be the D gene (5 bases each). Sequencing used peripheral blood. This TCR came from an adult woman with stable Graves' hyperthyroidism. CDR3: CASSTRDQTGEQYF. The CDR3 DNA is TGTGCCAGCAGCACCCGGGACCAAACCGGCGAGCAGTACTTC.